The 14 T cell receptor beta chains in this list originate from one sample, sequenced in a study of beta chain features in type 1 diabetes. Every isolated RNA sample was fully reverse transcribed, so sequencing captured expressed TCRB transcripts. Sequencing used immunoSEQ multiplex PCR; TCRdb keeps in-frame clones, though not all of them. The data contain about 240,000 clones, 25% to 30% of them singletons. The sequenced material came from central memory CD4+ T cells from blood. Receptors were obtained from a young man in good health.

This clone was picked up a small number of times. The chain joins TRBV5-6 to TRBJ2-3; the D is unclear. The CDR3 spans 13 residues. Per the germline V gene, CDR1 is SGHDT and CDR2 is YYEEEE. The ends were cut back, 3 bases at V and 4 bases at J, with 9 bases in the middle. CDR3 bases: TGTGCCAGCAGCTCAGGACGGGCAGATACGCAGTATTTT. Its protein product is CASSSGRADTQYF.

This clone was seen only a few times. A junction boundary mismatches the germline segment, possibly from a read error. This chain joins TRBV18 and TRBJ2-7; 7 bases map to TRBD1. Per germline, CDR1 KGHSH and CDR2 LQKENI. The CDR3 covers 16 residues. The CDR3 DNA is TGTGCCAGCTCCCCACTCGGAAGGGACAGCTCCTACGAGCAGTACTTC. This encodes CASSPLGRDSSYEQYF.

V gene TRBV20-1 combines with J gene TRBJ2-3; D is uncertain. CDR3 length equals 9 residues. Germline lookup yields CDR1 DFQATT and CDR2 SNEGSKA (reference sequence). For the CDR3, the DNA is TGCAGGGCAACAGATACGCAGTATTTT. This encodes CRATDTQYF.

This clone was counted ten times or more. The genes are TRBV6-6 and TRBJ2-3; the D is unclear. The CDR3 sequence is 15 residues long. The V end lost 6 bases, the J end lost 4 bases, and 17 bases lay between the germline ends. Germline V gene lookup returns CDR1 MNHNY and CDR2 SVGAGI (reference sequence). CDR3 nucleotide sequence: TGTGCCAGCAGCCCCCTGGGTGGTAGGGCAGATACGCAGTATTTT. This gives the protein CASSPLGGRADTQYF.

The chain employs TRBV7-9 and TRBJ2-7; tentatively, D is TRBD2 (5 bases). V lost 1 base and J 6 bases, leaving 19 bases between the germline ends. The CDR3 runs to 16 residues. The germline CDR1 and CDR2 sequences are SEHNR and FQNEAQ (reference sequence). This CDR3 reads CASSLGTGSPRGEQYF. The DNA of the CDR3 is TGTGCCAGCAGCTTAGGTACCGGATCCCCTCGGGGCGAGCAGTACTTC.

The chain links TRBV7-7 to TRBJ2-5, with 10 positions matching TRBD2. The length of the CDR3 is 14 residues. Trimming took 1 base from V and 5 from J; bases not matched to a gene: 1. Germline assignment: CDR1 SSHAT and CDR2 FNYEAQ (reference sequence). CDR3 sequence reads: CASSLGLAGETQYF. CDR3 coding DNA: TGTGCCAGCAGCTTAGGACTAGCGGGCGAGACCCAGTACTTC.

The gene calls are TRBV6-5 and TRBJ2-3, with D uncertain. CDR3 length: 11 amino acids. Germline-derived CDR1 and CDR2 are MNHEY and SVGAGI. V lost 7 bases to trimming and J lost 6 bases, with 8 bases between them. The CDR3 bases are TGTGCCAGCAAACAAGGGGATACGCAGTATTTT. Residues: CASKQGDTQYF.

The V call is TRBV7-2, the J call TRBJ2-1, with D perhaps TRBD2 (6 bases). V lost 4 bases and J 11 bases, leaving 15 bases between the germline ends. Per germline, CDR1 SGHTA and CDR2 FQGNSA. CDR3 length equals 13 residues. The CDR3 protein is CASSSLGGPQQFF. The CDR3 DNA sequence: TGTGCCAGCAGCTCACTAGGAGGGCCTCAGCAGTTCTTC. The full variable domain, with the rest looked up from reference TRBV7-2 and TRBJ2-1, is GAGVSQSPSNKVTEKGKDVELRCDPISGHTALYWYRQSLGQGLEFLIYFQGNSAPDKSGLPSDRFSAERTGGSVSTLTIQRTQQEDSAVYLCASSSLGGPQQFFGPGTRLTVL.

This clone was seen a handful of times. The J gene is TRBJ1-6, the V gene TRBV7-9; D ambiguous. V was pared by 7 bases and J by 7 bases, with 11 bases between. The CDR3 sequence is 13 residues long. Germline-derived CDR1 and CDR2 are SEHNR and FQNEAQ (reference sequence). CDR3 amino acids: CASTTSSNSPLHF. CDR3 DNA sequence: TGTGCCAGCACCACCTCTTCGAATTCACCCCTCCACTTT.

The chain recombines TRBV10-3 with TRBJ2-1; 7 bases are a match to TRBD2. V was pared by 3 bases and J by 3 bases, with 2 bases of the junction left unmatched. Germline V lookup: CDR1 ENHRY, CDR2 SYGVKD. The CDR3 contains 14 residues. The CDR3 spells CAISDGTIYNEQFF. The CDR3 DNA follows: TGTGCCATCAGTGACGGGACTATCTACAATGAGCAGTTCTTC.

The rearrangement joins TRBV30 to TRBJ1-1; possible D gene TRBD1, 6 bases. Germline CDR1 GTSNPN, CDR2 SVGIG (reference sequence). V was pared by 4 bases and J by 1 base, with 10 bases between. The CDR3 loop spans 13 amino acids. The CDR3 is CAWNRVGNTEAFF. In DNA, the CDR3 is TGTGCCTGGAACAGGGTGGGGAACACTGAAGCTTTCTTT.

This chain links TRBV7-9 with TRBJ2-5, with D unclear. The J call is uncertain, as TRBJ2-7 better fits the DNA end. This CDR3 has 18 amino acids. Germline-derived CDR1 and CDR2 are SEHNR and FQNEAQ (reference sequence). The CDR3 DNA sequence: TGTGCCAGCAGCTCCCCCCGAGCCCAGGAAGTTCGAGGCTACGAGCAGTACTTC. This gives the protein CASSSPRAQEVRGYEQYF.

This clone was counted only a few times. V is TRBV29-1 and J is TRBJ2-2; D call uncertain. Germline CDR1 and CDR2: SQVTM and ANQGSEA. This CDR3 region has 14 residues. Trimming shortened V by 5 bases and J by 3 bases, and 13 bases separated the two germline ends. CDR3 DNA: TGCAGCGTTCAGGATTCCGTTTACACCGGGGAGCTGTTTTTT. This codes for CSVQDSVYTGELFF.

This clone was counted a few times. The chain recombines TRBV2 with TRBJ1-2; D gene ambiguous. Germline lookup yields CDR1 SNHLY and CDR2 FYNNEI. The CDR3 loop spans 13 amino acids. V lost 7 bases and J 2 bases, leaving 11 bases between the germline ends. CDR3 protein: CASTVRLNYGYTF. In DNA, the CDR3 is TGTGCCAGCACGGTAAGGCTGAACTATGGCTACACCTTC. Full variable domain (rest looked up from reference TRBV2 and TRBJ1-2): EPEVTQTPSHQVTQMGQEVILRCVPISNHLYFYWYRQILGQKVEFLVSFYNNEISEKSEIFDDQFSVERPDGSNFTLKIRSTKLEDSAMYFCASTVRLNYGYTFGSGTRLTVV.